The entry that follows covers one T cell receptor beta chain sequence. Antigen: not known. The assay was immunoSEQ multiplex PCR, and TCRdb's table has in-frame clones only and misses some. The data hold about 89,000 clones, with 75% to 95% observed a single time. The sample is drawn from a study of T cell responses to AZD1222 COVID-19 vaccine. Findings and caveats of the study: Every sample of the repertoires postdated the peak T cell response. White British ancestry dominated among donors, who included more females, and clonal diversity was possibly underestimated.

Second-dose groups at about 4 or about 12 weeks were pooled. Looked up from germline, CDR1 is SGDLS and CDR2 is YYNGEE. The CDR3 covers 14 residues. With 0 bases removed from V and 8 bases from J, the gap between germline ends came to 14 bases. The material sequenced was peripheral blood, taken 28 days after the second AZD1222 dose. This receptor was obtained from an adult who received the AZD1222 COVID-19 vaccine. The chain joins TRBV9 to TRBJ1-2; no clear D gene. The CDR3 here is CASSVGDGIFGYTF. CDR3 in DNA: TGTGCCAGCAGCGTAGGGGATGGGATATTCGGCTACACCTTC.